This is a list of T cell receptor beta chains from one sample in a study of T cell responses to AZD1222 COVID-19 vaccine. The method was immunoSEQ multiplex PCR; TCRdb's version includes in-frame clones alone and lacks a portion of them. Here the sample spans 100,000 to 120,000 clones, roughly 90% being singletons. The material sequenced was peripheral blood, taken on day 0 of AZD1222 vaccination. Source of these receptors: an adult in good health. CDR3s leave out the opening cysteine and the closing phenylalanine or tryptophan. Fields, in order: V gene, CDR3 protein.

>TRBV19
ASSIGRSEAF
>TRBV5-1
ASSLAGGNTEAF
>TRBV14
ASSHSIGNTIY
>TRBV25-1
ASSGGHEGQY
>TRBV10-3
ATSGSYNEQF
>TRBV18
ASSPSREDTYEQY
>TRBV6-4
ASRPDRGNTGELF
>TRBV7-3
ASSPGGLAGTDTQY
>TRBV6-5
ASSSGASGGSPLH
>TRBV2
ASSDLRETQY
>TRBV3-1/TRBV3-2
ASSPDSSNQPQH
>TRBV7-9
ASSATSGYSYEQY
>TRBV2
ASRLDRGDGNTIY
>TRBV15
ATSRGGGNSPLH